These 7 T cell receptor beta chains came from one sample sequenced in a study of blood T cell repertoires in COVID-19. Here immunoSEQ multiplex PCR was the method, and the copy in TCRdb shows in-frame clones only, minus some. The table lists 80,000 to 85,000 clones, 80% to 90% of them singletons. Sequencing was performed on peripheral blood. The receptors derive from a woman aged 80 or over with acute or convalescent COVID-19.

Note on this clone: Other DNA sequences in this sample translate to the same CDR3. The chain employs TRBV20-1 and TRBJ2-3; no clear D gene. The V gene lost 5 bases and the J gene lost 6 bases, with 6 bases spanning the gap. Per the germline V gene, CDR1 is DFQATT and CDR2 is SNEGSKA (reference sequence). The CDR3 extends over 10 amino acids. CDR3 in amino acids: CSAHLDTQYF. CDR3 bases: TGCAGTGCTCACTTGGATACGCAGTATTTT.

The rearrangement uses TRBV9 and TRBJ2-3; TRBD2 might be the D (5 bases). The CDR3 contains 14 residues. Trimming shortened V by 3 bases and J by 0 bases, and 8 bases separated the two germline ends. Germline loops: CDR1 SGDLS, CDR2 YYNGEE. CDR3 in DNA: TGTGCCAGCAGCGCGACGGGGAGCACAGATACGCAGTATTTT. It codes for CASSATGSTDTQYF.

The V and J genes are TRBV7-8 and TRBJ2-1; a weak D match, TRBD2 (6 bases). CDR3 length equals 19 residues. Germline V gene data show CDR1 as SGHVS and CDR2 as FQNEAQ. Trimming shortened V by 4 bases and J by 0 bases, and 22 bases separated the two germline ends. The CDR3 loop reads CASSSGTVGGISSYNEQFF. CDR3 DNA sequence: TGTGCCAGCAGCTCCGGGACTGTTGGCGGGATTAGCTCCTACAATGAGCAGTTCTTC.

V usage is TRBV5-1 and J usage is TRBJ1-5; D is unresolved. Germline CDR1 reads SGHRS; CDR2 reads YFSETQ. V shed 0 bases and J shed 5 bases, with 9 bases lying between them. The CDR3 is 14 amino acids. CDR3 protein: CASSLGRPDQPQHF. In DNA, the CDR3 is TGCGCCAGCAGCTTGGGCCGCCCGGATCAGCCCCAGCATTTT.

The V and J genes are TRBV4-1 and TRBJ2-7, with TRBD2 matching 7 bases. The germline CDR1 and CDR2 sequences are MGHRA and YSYEKL. This CDR3 is 16 amino acids long. The V gene end was trimmed by 0 bases and the J gene end by 2 bases; junction bases not matched to a gene: 7. CDR3 protein: CASSQDQASGTYEQYF. The CDR3 bases are TGCGCCAGCAGCCAAGATCAAGCTAGCGGTACCTACGAGCAGTACTTC.

V gene TRBV6-6 combines with J gene TRBJ2-7; the D gene is possibly TRBD2 (6 bases). The CDR3 totals 16 residues. V was trimmed by 4 bases and J by 0 bases, leaving 16 bases between them. Germline CDR1 and CDR2: MNHNY and SVGAGI (reference sequence). The CDR3 loop reads CASSSHSGFPSYEQYF. CDR3 DNA sequence: TGTGCCAGCAGTTCTCACAGCGGGTTCCCCTCCTACGAGCAGTACTTC.

The chain recombines TRBV7-3 with TRBJ1-1; 7 bases line up with TRBD1. The trim removed 7 bases at V and 5 bases at J, leaving 7 bases unmatched. The CDR3 totals 13 residues. Germline CDR1 is SGHTA and CDR2 is FQGTGA. The CDR3 nucleotides are TGTGCCAGCAAAAGACAGGGAGGTACTGAAGCTTTCTTT. Translated: CASKRQGGTEAFF. The whole variable domain, filled in from reference TRBV7-3 and TRBJ1-1, reads GAGVSQTPSNKVTEKGKYVELRCDPISGHTALYWYRQSLGQGPEFLIYFQGTGAADDSGLPNDRFFAVRPEGSVSTLKIQRTERGDSAVYLCASKRQGGTEAFFGQGTRLTVV.